This T cell receptor beta chain was recovered during a study of T cell responses to AZD1222 COVID-19 vaccine. Turning to the study itself: Second-dose recipients at about 4 or about 12 weeks were treated as one pooled group.

General study findings and limits: Seropositive at baseline were only a handful of AZD1222 recipients. Increases in Spike-specific TCR breadth and depth were seen after two AZD1222 doses.

Method: immunoSEQ multiplex PCR; TCRdb's copy keeps in-frame clones and lacks some. The sample has about 180,000 clones, 80% to 90% seen once. About this clone: Its antigen is still unknown.

The specimen was peripheral blood, collected on day 0 of AZD1222 vaccination. The TCR comes from an adult in good health.

The CDR3 DNA reads TGTGCCAGCAGCCCCCGACAGGCCGTCAGCTCTGGAAACACCATATATTTT. Translated, it gives CASSPRQAVSSGNTIYF. The chain carries TRBV13 and TRBJ1-3; TRBD1 is a possible D gene (6 bases). CDR3 size: 17 residues. V was clipped by 5 bases and J by 0 bases, with 17 bases between them. Germline CDR1 PRHDT, CDR2 FYEKMQ (reference sequence).